One sample yielded the 26 T cell receptor beta chains listed below, sequenced in a study of human T cells and chemical hapten exposure. Via MiXCR, TCRdb re-called the RACE reads, giving one row per CDR3 protein. The sample shows some 81,000 distinct CDR3 sequences, more than 9% of them seen only once. Indicated time point: patch test 2, 6 weeks after DPC sensitization. As for treatment: therapeutic diphenylcyclopropenone sensitization with weekly scalp DPC. The specimen was whole blood, collected in connection with sensitization to the hapten diphenylcyclopropenone (DPC). These receptor sequences come from a man aged 18 to 29 with alopecia areata. Some clones in this sample may be carry-over from other donors' samples.

V gene TRBV12-3 or TRBV12-4 combines with J gene TRBJ2-5; no definite D call. The CDR3 is 14 amino acids. V was cut by 6 bases and J by 2 bases, with 13 bases left in between. The CDR3: CASSLRGEQETQYF. In DNA form, the CDR3 reads TGTGCCAGCAGCCTCCGAGGAGAGCAAGAGACCCAGTACTTC.

This clonotype turned up a few times. The chain combines TRBV20-1 with TRBJ1-6; D not certain. Germline assignment: CDR1 DFQATT and CDR2 SNEGSKA (reference sequence). V dropped 0 bases and J dropped 13 bases, with 13 bases sitting between them. This CDR3 is 13 amino acids long. The CDR3 DNA reads TGCAGTGCTAGAGATGATTTGTACGTGCCCCTCCACTTT. This translates into CSARDDLYVPLHF.

Ten or more counts support this clonotype. This chain joins TRBV4-2 and TRBJ2-1, with 8 bases lining up with TRBD2. From germline, CDR1 is LGHNA and CDR2 YNFKEQ. This CDR3 region has 16 residues. The V segment lost 0 bases and the J segment 6 bases; nucleotides outside the gene matches: 7. In nucleotides, the CDR3 is TGTGCCAGCAGCCAAGATAGGGCGGGGGGCATCAATGAGCAGTTCTTC. This sequence encodes CASSQDRAGGINEQFF.

The chain uses TRBV7-2 and TRBJ2-7; D is possibly TRBD1 (6 bases). The V end was cut by 1 base, the J end by 3 bases, with 13 bases between. Looked up from germline, CDR1 is SGHTA and CDR2 is FQGNSA. The CDR3 runs 15 residues. The CDR3 region has the DNA TGTGCCAGCAGCTTAGTATTGGGGGCCGGCTACGAGCAGTACTTC. Translating it yields CASSLVLGAGYEQYF.

This clonotype was detected many times. The chain has TRBV18 and TRBJ2-6; the D gene is possibly TRBD2 (5 bases). Looked up from germline, CDR1 is KGHSH and CDR2 is LQKENI. This CDR3 has 15 amino acids. V was cut by 3 bases and J by 2 bases, with 8 bases left in between. DNA of the CDR3: TGTGCCAGCTCACCTGCCGGGACTGGGGCCAACGTCCTGACTTTC. This translates into CASSPAGTGANVLTF. Complete variable domain (other parts from reference TRBV18 and TRBJ2-6): NAGVMQNPRHLVRRRGQEARLRCSPMKGHSHVYWYRQLPEEGLKFMVYLQKENIIDESGMPKERFSAEFPKEGPSILRIQQVVRGDSAAYFCASSPAGTGANVLTFGAGSRLTVL.

About this clonotype: A read error may be the cause here, since a much bigger clone is one base away. V and J are TRBV7-2 and TRBJ2-5, with D unclear. This CDR3 has 11 amino acids. Germline values: CDR1 SGHTA, CDR2 FQGNSA. Trimming left V 6 bases short and J 5 bases short, with 7 bases between. CDR3 DNA: TGTGCCAGCAGTTCGGTGGAGACCCAGTACTTC. Its protein product is CASSSVETQYF.

At least ten counts were recorded for this clonotype. V is TRBV7-2 and J is TRBJ1-1; D is undetermined. This CDR3 spans 17 amino acids. V lost 1 base to trimming and J lost 1 base, with 16 bases between them. Germline CDR1 is SGHTA and CDR2 is FQGNSA. DNA for the CDR3: TGTGCCAGCAGCTTAGTCTTTAACGCTGGGCAGAACACTGAAGCTTTCTTT. This translates into CASSLVFNAGQNTEAFF.

In this sample, this clonotype turned up many times. This rearrangement joins TRBV6-2 or TRBV6-3 to TRBJ1-2; 7 bases map to TRBD1. V shed 6 bases and J 8 bases; nucleotides not matched to a gene: 9. Germline assignment: CDR1 MNHEY and CDR2 SVGEGT. The CDR3 is 13 residues long. As DNA, the CDR3 is TGTGCCAGCAGGGACGGGACAGCCCGAGGCTACACCTTC. Protein product: CASRDGTARGYTF.

This clonotype appeared many times. V and J are TRBV2 and TRBJ2-4, with D possibly TRBD2 on 6 matching bases. Trimming removed 4 bases at V and 2 bases at J, with 15 bases between. Germline V gene data show CDR1 as SNHLY and CDR2 as FYNNEI. This CDR3 comprises 16 residues. The CDR3 is CASSARGIETKNIQYF. The CDR3 coding sequence is TGTGCCAGCAGTGCGCGGGGAATAGAGACCAAAAACATTCAGTACTTC.

This clonotype is medium-sized (0.01 to 0.1%) within its sample. The chain carries TRBV7-2 and TRBJ2-1, with D perhaps TRBD2 (6 bases). Germline assignment: CDR1 SGHTA and CDR2 FQGNSA. This CDR3 spans 13 amino acids. V gave up 1 base and J gave up 9 bases, with 10 bases separating them. The CDR3 protein is CASSLGLVPEQFF. The CDR3 DNA follows: TGTGCCAGCAGCTTAGGACTAGTTCCTGAGCAGTTCTTC.

This clonotype was seen repeatedly, ten times or more. The rearrangement joins TRBV18 to TRBJ2-1; D might be TRBD2 (5 bases). Germline V lookup: CDR1 KGHSH, CDR2 LQKENI. The V gene lost 0 bases and the J gene lost 3 bases, with 9 bases spanning the gap. The CDR3 loop spans 15 amino acids. CDR3 in DNA: TGTGCCAGCTCACCACCGGAGGCGGTCTACAATGAGCAGTTCTTC. It yields the protein CASSPPEAVYNEQFF. Drawing the rest from reference TRBV18 and TRBJ2-1, the complete variable domain is NAGVMQNPRHLVRRRGQEARLRCSPMKGHSHVYWYRQLPEEGLKFMVYLQKENIIDESGMPKERFSAEFPKEGPSILRIQQVVRGDSAAYFCASSPPEAVYNEQFFGPGTRLTVL.

This clonotype has just a few counts. Here the CDR3 reads CARRGRNEQYV. The CDR3 region has the DNA TGTGCCAGGAGGGGTCGGAACGAGCAGTACGTC. The rearrangement joins TRBV5-3 to TRBJ2-7; D assignment may be TRBD1 or TRBD2 (5 bases each). TRBV5-3 is placed among ORFs of uncertain function. CDR3 size: 11 residues. Trimming took off 8 bases at V and 5 bases at J, with 11 bases between the two ends.

Only a few counts were recorded for this clonotype. This sequence joins TRBV21-1 and TRBJ1-6; TRBD1 is taken as the D call from the table, unchecked against the DNA. TRBV21-1 is reported as a pseudogene. The CDR3 contains 16 residues. In DNA, the CDR3 is TGTGCCAGCAGCAACCTATTCGACAGGGATAATTCACCCCTCCACTTT. Protein sequence: CASSNLFDRDNSPLHF.

The V gene is TRBV5-4, the J gene TRBJ2-5; tentatively, D is TRBD2 (5 bases). The CDR3 covers 13 residues. CDR1 SGHNT and CDR2 YYREEE come from the germline V gene (reference sequence). Between the trimmed V and J ends, which lost 0 bases and 4 bases, there was a span of 7 bases. CDR3 nucleotide sequence: TGTGCCAGCAGCTTGGGCGCGGGAGAGACCCAGTACTTC. Protein product: CASSLGAGETQYF.

The gene calls are TRBV11-3 and TRBJ2-3; D may be TRBD2 (5 bases). Germline CDR1 and CDR2: SGHNT and YENEEA. V lost 3 bases and J lost 6, with 13 bases in between. The CDR3 runs 14 residues. In DNA form, the CDR3 reads TGTGCCAGCAGCTTCGGAGCGGCCCCGGATACGCAGTATTTT. The encoded protein is CASSFGAAPDTQYF.

A few counts support this clonotype. This rearrangement joins TRBV9 to TRBJ2-1; perhaps TRBD2 as D (6 bases). CDR1 SGDLS and CDR2 YYNGEE come from the germline V gene. This CDR3 has 15 amino acids. V was pared by 0 bases and J by 2 bases, with 9 bases between. CDR3 residues: CASSVDAGTYNEQFF. DNA for the CDR3: TGTGCCAGCAGCGTAGATGCGGGGACCTACAATGAGCAGTTCTTC.

This clonotype was seen many times. The genes are TRBV4-3 and TRBJ2-1, with 14 bases lining up with TRBD2. V was clipped by 4 bases and J by 5 bases; unmatched bases: 1. Germline CDR1 LGHNA, CDR2 YSLEER. The CDR3 runs 15 residues. CDR3 coding DNA: TGCGCCAGCAGCCCGGGACTAGCGGGGGACAATGAGCAGTTCTTC. Amino acids: CASSPGLAGDNEQFF.

DNA for the CDR3: TGTGCCAGCAGCTCCGGAGGAGGGGCATCCGACGAGCAGTACTTC. Encoded protein: CASSSGGGASDEQYF. The rearrangement links TRBV7-6 to TRBJ2-7; D possibly corresponds to TRBD2 (6 bases). The CDR3 spans 15 residues. Germline lookup yields CDR1 SGHVS and CDR2 FNYEAQ. The ends were cut back, 4 bases at V and 5 bases at J, with 18 bases in the middle.

This clonotype has just a few counts. V usage is TRBV19 and J usage is TRBJ2-1; D perhaps matches TRBD1 (5 bases). The CDR3 has 16 amino acids. V was cut by 1 base and J by 8 bases, with 18 bases left in between. Germline V gives CDR1 LNHDA, CDR2 SQIVND (reference sequence). This CDR3 reads CASSIGERGTNHEQFF. The CDR3 nucleotides read TGTGCCAGTAGTATAGGGGAAAGGGGCACGAACCATGAGCAGTTCTTC. Full variable domain (rest looked up from reference TRBV19 and TRBJ2-1): DGGITQSPKYLFRKEGQNVTLSCEQNLNHDAMYWYRQDPGQGLRLIYYSQIVNDFQKGDIAEGYSVSREKKESFPLTVTSAQKNPTAFYLCASSIGERGTNHEQFFGPGTRLTVL.

The table lists this clonotype with many counts. The chain is built from TRBV5-6 and TRBJ1-1; 7 nucleotides agree with TRBD1. With V trimmed by 4 bases and J by 6 bases, 6 bases remained unmatched. Germline V CDR1 and CDR2: SGHDT, YYEEEE. This CDR3 contains 13 residues. Here the CDR3 reads CASSPAGGAEAFF. The CDR3 nucleotides are TGTGCCAGCAGCCCGGCAGGGGGGGCTGAAGCTTTCTTT.

This clonotype came up a few times. This chain links TRBV11-2 with TRBJ1-3; D gene uncertain. The CDR3 spans 15 residues. The germline V gene has CDR1 SGHAT and CDR2 FQNNGV. The V gene lost 2 bases and the J gene lost 1 base, with 9 bases spanning the gap. The CDR3 here is CASSLRFGSGNTIYF. In nucleotides, the CDR3 is TGTGCCAGCAGCTTAAGGTTTGGATCTGGAAACACCATATATTTT. The full variable domain, with the rest looked up from reference TRBV11-2 and TRBJ1-3, is EAGVAQSPRYKIIEKRQSVAFWCNPISGHATLYWYQQILGQGPKLLIQFQNNGVVDDSQLPKDRFSAERLKGVDSTLKIQPAKLEDSAVYLCASSLRFGSGNTIYFGEGSWLTVV.

This clonotype was detected many times. The V and J genes are TRBV6-2 or TRBV6-3 and TRBJ2-3, with TRBD1 identical over 10 bases. V shed 6 bases and J 2 bases; nucleotides not matched to a gene: 2. This CDR3 has 14 residues. Germline lookup yields CDR1 MNHEY and CDR2 SVGEGT. The CDR3 sequence is CASRRQGATDTQYF. The DNA of the CDR3 is TGTGCCAGCAGAAGACAGGGGGCCACAGATACGCAGTATTTT.

The sample holds a few counts of this clonotype. This rearrangement joins TRBV7-2 to TRBJ2-7, with TRBD1 as a possible D gene (5 bases). The V gene lost 5 bases and the J gene lost 3 bases, with 17 bases spanning the gap. The CDR3 runs to 15 residues. CDR1 and CDR2 from the germline V gene are SGHTA and FQGNSA. DNA of the CDR3: TGTGCCAGCAGCGCGTATGTCGGCCAGGGCTACGAGCAGTACTTC. It specifies CASSAYVGQGYEQYF.

This clonotype was seen at least ten times. The chain carries TRBV10-3 and TRBJ2-2; possible D gene TRBD2, 6 bases. Trimming took 4 bases from V and 8 from J, leaving 17 bases between them. Germline CDR1 ENHRY, CDR2 SYGVKD. The CDR3 has 15 amino acids. The DNA of the CDR3 is TGTGCCATCAGTGGCCTCCCGGGACTGGAGGGGGAGCTGTTTTTT. Amino acid sequence: CAISGLPGLEGELFF.

The CDR3 is CASSQVIRDRVTDTQYF. CDR3 bases: TGCGCCAGCAGCCAAGTAATTAGGGACAGGGTCACAGATACGCAGTATTTT. The V and J genes are TRBV4-3 and TRBJ2-3; 9 bases map to TRBD1. CDR1 LGHNA and CDR2 YSLEER come from the germline V gene. J was trimmed by 2 bases and V by 1 base; bases with no gene match: 7. The CDR3 consists of 17 residues.

This clonotype appeared many times. V usage is TRBV6-2 or TRBV6-3 and J usage is TRBJ2-5; D might be TRBD1 (5 bases). V shed 6 bases and J shed 5 bases, with 22 bases lying between them. Germline lookup yields CDR1 MNHEY and CDR2 SVGEGT. The CDR3 length is 16 residues. In DNA, the CDR3 is TGTGCCAGCAGCGTAGACAGACCGAGACTGAAGGAGACCCAGTACTTC. It is translated as CASSVDRPRLKETQYF.